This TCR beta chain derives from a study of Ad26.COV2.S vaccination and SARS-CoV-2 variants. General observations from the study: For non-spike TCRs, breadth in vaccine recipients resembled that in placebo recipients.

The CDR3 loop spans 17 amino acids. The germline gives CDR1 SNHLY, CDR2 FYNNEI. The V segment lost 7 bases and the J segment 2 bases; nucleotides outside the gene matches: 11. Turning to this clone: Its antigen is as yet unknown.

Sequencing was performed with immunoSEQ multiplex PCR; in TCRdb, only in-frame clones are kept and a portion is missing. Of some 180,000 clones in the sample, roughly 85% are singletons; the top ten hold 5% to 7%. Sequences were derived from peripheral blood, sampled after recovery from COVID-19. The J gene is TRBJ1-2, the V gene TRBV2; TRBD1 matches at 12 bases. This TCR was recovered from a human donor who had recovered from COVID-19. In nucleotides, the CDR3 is TGTGCCAGCACTATTCCGGGACAGGGGGCCGGGAACTATGGCTACACCTTC. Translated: CASTIPGQGAGNYGYTF.